This is a list of T cell receptor beta chains from one sample in a study of a mutant IDH1 vaccine in newly diagnosed glioma. These receptors' antigens are unknown. Clones were read by immunoSEQ multiplex PCR, and TCRdb kept only the in-frame ones, dropping some. This sample yields tens of thousands of clones, of which 88% are seen a single time; around 6% belongs to the top ten. The sequencing used PBMCs, collected from a glioma patient whose treatment included an IDH1 peptide vaccine. These receptors were collected from a woman aged 40-49 years with glioma. The CDR3 runs from the conserved cysteine through the conserved F or W. Each record gives: J gene, CDR3 length, V gene, D gene, CDR3 protein, CDR3 DNA. The D gene is left open where the match is weak.

J: TRBJ1-1; length: 17; V: TRBV7-9; D: NA; CDR3: CASSLAPTGRMNTEAFF; DNA: TGTGCCAGCAGCTTGGCTCCAACAGGACGGATGAACACTGAAGCTTTCTTT
J: TRBJ2-7; length: 12; V: TRBV5-1; D: TRBD1; CDR3: CASSGTTGVQYF; DNA: TGCGCCAGCAGCGGAACCACAGGGGTGCAGTACTTC
J: TRBJ2-7; length: 14; V: TRBV6-1; D: TRBD1; CDR3: CASIRPGQGNEQYF; DNA: TGTGCCAGCATTCGACCGGGACAGGGGAACGAGCAGTACTTC
J: TRBJ2-5; length: 15; V: TRBV2; D: TRBD1; CDR3: CASSEQGVPQETQYF; DNA: TGTGCCAGCAGTGAACAGGGGGTGCCCCAAGAGACCCAGTACTTC
J: TRBJ1-4; length: 15; V: TRBV27; D: NA; CDR3: CASSHYSGTNEKLFF; DNA: TGTGCCAGCAGTCATTACTCGGGGACTAATGAAAAACTGTTTTTT
J: TRBJ2-4; length: 11; V: TRBV2; D: NA; CDR3: CASGVSDIQYF; DNA: TGTGCCTCGGGGGTGTCGGACATTCAGTACTTC
J: TRBJ2-5; length: 14; V: TRBV19; D: NA; CDR3: CASSIEIGGETQYF; DNA: TGTGCCAGTAGTATAGAGATAGGTGGTGAGACCCAGTACTTC
J: TRBJ2-3; length: 14; V: TRBV29-1; D: TRBD2; CDR3: CSVEEGLAADTQYF; DNA: TGCAGCGTTGAAGAAGGGCTAGCGGCAGATACGCAGTATTTT
J: TRBJ2-5; length: 13; V: TRBV19; D: TRBD1; CDR3: CASSLGQGETQYF; DNA: TGTGCCAGTAGTCTCGGACAGGGGGAGACCCAGTACTTC
J: TRBJ1-1; length: 15; V: TRBV15; D: NA; CDR3: CATSRGVGWGTEAFF; DNA: TGTGCCACCAGCAGGGGAGTGGGGTGGGGCACTGAAGCTTTCTTT